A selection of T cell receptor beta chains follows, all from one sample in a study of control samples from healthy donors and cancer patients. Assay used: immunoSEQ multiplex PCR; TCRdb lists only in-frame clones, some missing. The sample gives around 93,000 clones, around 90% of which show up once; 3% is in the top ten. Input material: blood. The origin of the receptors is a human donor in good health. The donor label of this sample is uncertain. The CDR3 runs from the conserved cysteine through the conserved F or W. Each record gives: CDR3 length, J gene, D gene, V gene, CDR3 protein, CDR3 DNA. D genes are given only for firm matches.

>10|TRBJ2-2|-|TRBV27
CASSLGELFF
TGTGCCAGCAGTTTAGGGGAGCTGTTTTTT
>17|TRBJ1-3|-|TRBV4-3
CASSQDPQGYSGNTIYF
TGCGCCAGCAGCCAAGATCCGCAGGGCTACTCTGGAAACACCATATATTTT
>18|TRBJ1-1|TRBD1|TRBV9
CASSLGTGITRMNTEAFF
TGTGCCAGCAGCTTAGGGACAGGGATAACTAGGATGAACACTGAAGCTTTCTTT
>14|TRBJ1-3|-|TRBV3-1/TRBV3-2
CASSHRSSGNTIYF
TGTGCCAGCAGCCACAGAAGCTCTGGAAACACCATATATTTT
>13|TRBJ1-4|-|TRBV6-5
CASIGATNEKLFF
TGTGCCAGCATCGGTGCAACTAATGAAAAACTGTTTTTT
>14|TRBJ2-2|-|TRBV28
CASTLSRNTGELFF
TGTGCCAGCACCCTGTCGAGGAACACCGGGGAGCTGTTTTTT
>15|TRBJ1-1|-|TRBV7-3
CASSLTGDVNTEAFF
TGTGCCAGCAGCTTAACGGGGGATGTGAACACTGAAGCTTTCTTT
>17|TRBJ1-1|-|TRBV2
CASSGGPGPTSSTEAFF
TGTGCCAGCAGTGGAGGACCGGGACCCACTTCATCCACTGAAGCTTTCTTT
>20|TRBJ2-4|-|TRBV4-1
CASSPGSAVVKRTAKNIQYF
TGCGCCAGCAGCCCAGGATCAGCTGTAGTCAAAAGGACGGCCAAAAACATTCAGTACTTC
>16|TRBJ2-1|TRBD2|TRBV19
CASSLPSGGQYNEQFF
TGTGCCAGTAGTTTGCCTAGCGGGGGGCAATACAATGAGCAGTTCTTC
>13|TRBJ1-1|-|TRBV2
CASERDWNTEAFF
TGTGCCAGCGAAAGGGACTGGAACACTGAAGCTTTCTTT
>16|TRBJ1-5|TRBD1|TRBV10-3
CAISARDRGLAQPQHF
TGTGCCATCAGTGCCCGGGACAGGGGGCTGGCTCAGCCCCAGCATTTT
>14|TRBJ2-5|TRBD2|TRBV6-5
CASNSGGLGETQYF
TGTGCCAGCAATAGCGGGGGGCTTGGGGAGACCCAGTACTTC
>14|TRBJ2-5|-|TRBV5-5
CASSQGSYQETQYF
TGTGCCAGCAGCCAGGGCTCGTACCAAGAGACCCAGTACTTC
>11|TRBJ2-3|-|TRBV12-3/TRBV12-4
CASSDRDTQYF
TGTGCCAGCAGTGACAGGGATACGCAGTATTTT
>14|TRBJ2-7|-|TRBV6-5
CASSSRDRTYEQYF
TGTGCCAGCAGTTCTCGGGACCGAACCTACGAGCAGTACTTC
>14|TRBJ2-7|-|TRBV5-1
CASSLDSPSYEQYF
TGCGCCAGCAGCTTGGACAGTCCCTCCTACGAGCAGTACTTC
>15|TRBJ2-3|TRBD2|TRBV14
CASSHASGGADTQYF
TGTGCCAGCAGCCATGCTAGCGGGGGGGCCGATACGCAGTATTTT
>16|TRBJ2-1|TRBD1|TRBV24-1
CATSDPGQGTYNEQFF
TGTGCCACCAGTGACCCCGGACAGGGAACCTACAATGAGCAGTTCTTC
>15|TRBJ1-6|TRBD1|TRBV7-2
CASSPGQGDNSPLHF
TGTGCCAGCAGCCCCGGACAGGGCGATAATTCACCCCTCCACTTT
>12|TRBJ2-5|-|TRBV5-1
CASTLDRETQYF
TGCGCCAGCACCCTAGACAGAGAGACCCAGTACTTC
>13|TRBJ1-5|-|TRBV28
CASISQANQPQHF
TGTGCCAGCATTAGTCAGGCAAATCAGCCCCAGCATTTT